What follows are 4 T cell receptor beta chains derived from one specimen sequenced in a study of T cell responses to AZD1222 COVID-19 vaccine. Sequenced by immunoSEQ multiplex PCR; TCRdb stores in-frame clones only, minus some. The table records around 110,000 clones, 85% to 90% of them present only once. Source: peripheral blood, taken on day 0 of AZD1222 vaccination. The receptor set was obtained from an adult in good health.

The chain carries TRBV20-1 and TRBJ1-3, with no clear D. This CDR3 contains 14 residues. Germline lookup yields CDR1 DFQATT and CDR2 SNEGSKA (reference sequence). The ends were cut back, 6 bases at V and 0 bases at J, with 12 bases in the middle. For the CDR3, the DNA is TGCAGTGCCAGTTACGCCTCCTCTGGAAACACCATATATTTT. Translation: CSASYASSGNTIYF.

The chain combines TRBV7-9 with TRBJ1-5, with D unclear. V lost 1 base and J lost 9, with 7 bases in between. Per germline, CDR1 SEHNR and CDR2 FQNEAQ (reference sequence). The CDR3 has 12 amino acids. CDR3 DNA: TGTGCCAGCAGCTTAGGAGGAGGGCCCCAGCATTTT. It yields the protein CASSLGGGPQHF.

The chain is built from TRBV6-5 and TRBJ1-1; 7 bases align to TRBD1. The CDR3 has 15 amino acids. The germline gives CDR1 MNHEY, CDR2 SVGAGI. J lost 5 bases, V lost 0 bases, and 6 bases had no gene match. The DNA for the CDR3 is TGTGCCAGCAGTTACTCTCAGGGGGGAGGGACTGAAGCTTTCTTT. Translation gives CASSYSQGGGTEAFF.

This rearrangement joins TRBV21-1 to TRBJ2-1; the table gives TRBD1 as D, unverified against the DNA. TRBV21-1 corresponds to a pseudogene. The CDR3 totals 16 residues. CDR3 sequence: CASSKEGDRGHNEQFF. CDR3 in DNA: TGTGCCAGCAGTAAAGAAGGGGACAGGGGGCACAATGAGCAGTTCTTC.